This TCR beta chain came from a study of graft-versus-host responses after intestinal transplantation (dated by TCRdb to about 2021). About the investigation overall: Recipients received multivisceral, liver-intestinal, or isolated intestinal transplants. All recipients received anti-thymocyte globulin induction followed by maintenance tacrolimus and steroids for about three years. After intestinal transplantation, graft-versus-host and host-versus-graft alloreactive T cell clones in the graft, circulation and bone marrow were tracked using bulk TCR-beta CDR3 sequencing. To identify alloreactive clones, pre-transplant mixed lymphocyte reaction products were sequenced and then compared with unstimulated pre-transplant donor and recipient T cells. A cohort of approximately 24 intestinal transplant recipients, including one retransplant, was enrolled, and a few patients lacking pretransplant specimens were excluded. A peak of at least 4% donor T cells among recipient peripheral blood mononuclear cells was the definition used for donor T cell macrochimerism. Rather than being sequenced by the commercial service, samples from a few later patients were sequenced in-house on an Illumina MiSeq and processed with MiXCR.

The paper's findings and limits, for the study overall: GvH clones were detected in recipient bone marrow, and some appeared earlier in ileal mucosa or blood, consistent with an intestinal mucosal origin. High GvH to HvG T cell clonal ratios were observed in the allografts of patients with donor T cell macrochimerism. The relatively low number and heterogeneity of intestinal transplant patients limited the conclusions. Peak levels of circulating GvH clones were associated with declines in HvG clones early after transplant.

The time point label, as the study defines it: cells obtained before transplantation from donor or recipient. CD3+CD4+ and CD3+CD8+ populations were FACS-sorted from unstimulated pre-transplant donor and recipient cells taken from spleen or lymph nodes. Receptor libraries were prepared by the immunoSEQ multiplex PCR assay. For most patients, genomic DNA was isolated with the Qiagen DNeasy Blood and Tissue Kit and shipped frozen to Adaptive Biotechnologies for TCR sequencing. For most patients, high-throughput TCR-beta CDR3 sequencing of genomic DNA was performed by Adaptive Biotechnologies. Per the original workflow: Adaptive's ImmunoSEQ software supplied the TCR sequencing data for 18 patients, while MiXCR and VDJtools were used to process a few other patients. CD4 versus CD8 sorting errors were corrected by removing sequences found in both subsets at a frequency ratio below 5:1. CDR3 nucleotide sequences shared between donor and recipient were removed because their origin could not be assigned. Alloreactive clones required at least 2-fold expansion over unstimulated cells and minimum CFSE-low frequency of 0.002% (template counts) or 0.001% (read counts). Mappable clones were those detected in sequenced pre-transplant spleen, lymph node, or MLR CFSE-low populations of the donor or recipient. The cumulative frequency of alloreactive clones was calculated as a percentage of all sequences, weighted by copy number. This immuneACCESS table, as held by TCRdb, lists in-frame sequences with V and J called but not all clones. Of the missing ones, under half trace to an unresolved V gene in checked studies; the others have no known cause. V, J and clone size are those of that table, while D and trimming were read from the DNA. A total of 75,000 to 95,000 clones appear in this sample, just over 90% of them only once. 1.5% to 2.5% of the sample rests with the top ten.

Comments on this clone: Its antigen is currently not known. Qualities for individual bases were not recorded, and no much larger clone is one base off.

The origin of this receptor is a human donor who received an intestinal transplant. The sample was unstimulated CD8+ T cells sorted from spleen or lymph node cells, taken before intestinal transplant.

The bases are TGTGCCAGCAGCTCCCTGGACAGGGTCCAAGAGACCCAGTACTTC. It translates to CASSSLDRVQETQYF. Recombination linked TRBV7-8 to TRBJ2-5, with 8 bases matching TRBD1. From its cysteine to its phenylalanine, the CDR3 spans 15 amino acids. The only DNA kept is the CDR3, 45 bases in frame from the first base. Germline trimming amounts to 4 bases on V and 1 base on J, with 5 as the count of junction bases outside the gene matches. Looking up the germline V gene yields CDR1 SGHVS and CDR2 FQNEAQ.